Listed here are 25 T cell receptor beta chains from one sample, sequenced in a study of blood T cells in healthy people across ages (dated by TCRdb to between 2014 and 2017). The library was prepared using 5' RACE. The second PCR ran for roughly 7 to 12 cycles and used a J-beta primer mix along with a sample-barcoded 5' primer. In-frame beta chains were kept once TCRdb had trimmed the public reads at Q25 with fastp and called clones with MiXCR. Every distinct CDR3 protein forms one entry, paired with its most common genes and DNA. The sample includes around 2 million distinct CDR3 sequences, with roughly 43% observed a single time. The ten largest make up about 23% of the sample. Source material: blood. The receptors were sampled from a human donor in good health.

The chain employs TRBV12-3 or TRBV12-4 and TRBJ2-1; the D gene could be TRBD1 or TRBD2 (6 bases each). This CDR3 comprises 15 residues. Trimming left V 2 bases short and J 6 bases short, with 14 bases between. Here the CDR3 reads CASSLQGKGGNEQFF. The CDR3 DNA reads TGTGCCAGCAGTTTACAGGGGAAGGGAGGCAATGAGCAGTTCTTC.

The DNA for the CDR3 is TGTGCCAGCCTACCCTGCTCCTACGCCGGACAGAGATCCTCCTACGAGCAGTACTTC. Its translation is CASLPCSYAGQRSSYEQYF. This chain joins TRBV6-2 or TRBV6-3 and TRBJ2-7; D is perhaps TRBD1 (6 bases). The V gene's germline CDR1 is MNHEY and CDR2 SVGEGT. CDR3 length equals 19 residues. V was cut by 8 bases and J by 0 bases, with 29 bases left in between.

This sequence joins TRBV20-1 and TRBJ2-1; TRBD1 matches 8 bases. The CDR3 totals 14 residues. The germline CDR1 and CDR2 sequences are DFQATT and SNEGSKA (reference sequence). With V trimmed by 3 bases and J by 2 bases, 3 bases remained unmatched. In DNA form, the CDR3 reads TGCAGTGCTAGGGGACAGGCACCCTACAATGAGCAGTTCTTC. Amino acid sequence: CSARGQAPYNEQFF.

Only a few counts were recorded for this clonotype. The CDR3 DNA is TGTGCCAGCAGGACCGGACTAGCGGGGCTAAACAATGAGCAGTTCTTC. Translation: CASRTGLAGLNNEQFF. The chain has TRBV2 and TRBJ2-1; 12 bases line up with TRBD2. The ends lost 6 bases at V and 5 bases at J; junction bases unmatched: 8. Germline V gene lookup returns CDR1 SNHLY and CDR2 FYNNEI. This CDR3 comprises 16 residues.

This clonotype turned up a few times. V gene TRBV27 combines with J gene TRBJ2-5, with 7 bases aligning to TRBD1. The germline V gene encodes CDR1 MNHEY and CDR2 SMNVEV (reference sequence). Germline trimming cut 5 bases from V and 5 bases from J; bases unmatched to any gene: 14. There are 16 residues in the CDR3. CDR3: CASSPKVIQGLETQYF. In DNA, the CDR3 is TGTGCCAGCAGTCCCAAGGTGATACAGGGGTTGGAGACCCAGTACTTC.

Concerning this clonotype: A read error may produce the germline difference seen at one junction end. The genes are TRBV7-7 and TRBJ2-7; tentative D call: TRBD1 (6 bases). The J call may be incorrect, as the DNA end agrees better with TRBJ2-5. Looked up from germline, CDR1 is SSHAT and CDR2 is FNYEAQ (reference sequence). The CDR3 loop spans 13 amino acids. The CDR3 protein is CASSYRDYETQYF. The DNA for the CDR3 is TGTGCTAGCAGTTACAGGGATTACGAGACCCAGTACTTC.

In its sample, this clonotype was seen many times. V and J are TRBV25-1 and TRBJ2-6; D is perhaps TRBD1 (6 bases). The CDR3 covers 15 residues. CDR1 MGHDK and CDR2 SYGVNS come from the germline V gene. Between the trimmed V and J ends, which lost 0 bases and 4 bases, there was a span of 7 bases. The CDR3 DNA is TGTGCCAGCAGTGAATACAGGGGAGGGGCCAACGTCCTGACTTTC. It codes for CASSEYRGGANVLTF.

V usage is TRBV24-1 and J usage is TRBJ2-1; 8 nucleotides align to TRBD2. The CDR3 runs to 16 residues. Germline trimming cut 4 bases from V and 9 bases from J; bases unmatched to any gene: 13. Germline CDR1 and CDR2: KGHDR and SFDVKD. CDR3 residues: CATSDPGLERAVEQFF. As DNA, the CDR3 is TGTGCCACCAGTGACCCGGGACTAGAGAGAGCGGTTGAGCAGTTCTTC.

This chain links TRBV12-3 or TRBV12-4 with TRBJ2-7; 7 bases are a match to TRBD1. The closer fit of TRBJ2-5 to the DNA end suggests the J call may be wrong. The length of the CDR3 is 16 residues. CDR3: CASSLASATGVETQYF. The CDR3 DNA follows: TGTGCCAGCAGTTTAGCCTCGGCAACAGGGGTCGAGACCCAGTACTTC.

V gene TRBV7-8 combines with J gene TRBJ2-7; D may be TRBD1 or TRBD2 (5 bases each). The CDR3 extends over 19 amino acids. V was shortened by 1 base and J by 2 bases, with 24 bases between the two germline ends. Germline V gene lookup returns CDR1 SGHVS and CDR2 FQNEAQ. The CDR3 DNA reads TGTGCCAGCAGCTTAGAGCCCGGGTTTGGGGCGGGTAACCCCTACGAGCAGTACTTC. Encoded protein: CASSLEPGFGAGNPYEQYF.

J is TRBJ2-2 and V is TRBV4-3, with 7 bases lining up with TRBD1. This CDR3 has 14 amino acids. Trimming removed 1 base from V and 4 bases from J; junction bases left unmatched: 0. The V gene's germline CDR1 is LGHNA and CDR2 YSLEER. In DNA form, the CDR3 reads TGCGCCAGCAGCCAAGGACAGGGCACCGGGGAGCTGTTTTTT. As protein: CASSQGQGTGELFF.

This clonotype has just a few counts. The chain recombines TRBV12-3 or TRBV12-4 with TRBJ1-5; D gene uncertain. This CDR3 is built from 15 residues. V was cut by 6 bases and J by 8 bases, with 20 bases left in between. CDR3 bases: TGTGCCAGCAGACCCCCGGGCCTCCTTTTTGAGCCCCAGCATTTT. Its translation is CASRPPGLLFEPQHF.

The chain combines TRBV5-1 with TRBJ1-2; D gene unclear. CDR3 length: 15 residues. Germline values: CDR1 SGHRS, CDR2 YFSETQ. Trimming took 0 bases from V and 4 from J, leaving 13 bases between them. The CDR3 DNA sequence: TGCGCCAGCAGCTTGGGATACGGGGTTGGCTATGGCTACACCTTC. Its translation is CASSLGYGVGYGYTF. The full variable domain, rest sourced from reference TRBV5-1 and TRBJ1-2, is KAGVTQTPRYLIKTRGQQVTLSCSPISGHRSVSWYQQTPGQGLQFLFEYFSETQRNKGNFPGRFSGRQFSNSRSEMNVSTLELGDSALYLCASSLGYGVGYGYTFGSGTRLTVV.

The chain carries TRBV7-6 and TRBJ2-5, with D possibly being TRBD1 or TRBD2 (5 bases each). The CDR3 consists of 14 residues. The V gene lost 3 bases and the J gene lost 2 bases, with 10 bases spanning the gap. CDR1 is SGHVS, CDR2 FNYEAQ, per germline. The CDR3 region has the DNA TGTGCCAGCAGCTTCCGGGGCCGTCAAGAGACCCAGTACTTC. Its protein product is CASSFRGRQETQYF.

This clonotype was seen only a few times. The chain recombines TRBV4-3 with TRBJ1-6; TRBD1 matches at 8 bases. J lost 6 bases, V lost 3 bases, and 4 bases had no gene match. This CDR3 spans 15 amino acids. Per the germline V gene, CDR1 is LGHNA and CDR2 is YSLEER. CDR3: CASSQATGGNSPLHF. As DNA, the CDR3 is TGCGCCAGCAGCCAGGCTACAGGGGGTAATTCACCCCTCCACTTT.

The DNA for the CDR3 is TGTGCCAGCAGCTTAAACAGGGCCTCGGGCTATGGCTACACCTTC. Protein sequence: CASSLNRASGYGYTF. The J gene is TRBJ1-2, the V gene TRBV7-2; possibly TRBD1 for D (6 bases). Trimming cost V 2 bases and J 4 bases, with 14 bases left between them. The CDR3 consists of 15 residues. In germline, CDR1 is SGHTA, CDR2 FQGNSA.

This rearrangement joins TRBV12-3 or TRBV12-4 to TRBJ2-3; 8 positions match TRBD2. CDR3 length: 10 amino acids. V shed 11 bases and J 7 bases; nucleotides not matched to a gene: 2. The CDR3 region has the DNA TGTGCCTGCGGGGGGTATACGCAGTATTTT. It yields the protein CACGGYTQYF.

This clonotype showed up just a few times. The rearrangement uses TRBV7-2 and TRBJ2-1; D may be TRBD1 or TRBD2 (6 bases each). The V end was cut by 4 bases, the J end by 0 bases, with 13 bases between. In germline, CDR1 is SGHTA, CDR2 FQGNSA. CDR3 length: 16 residues. This CDR3 reads CASSSAPGASYNEQFF. The CDR3 DNA is TGTGCCAGCAGCTCGGCGCCGGGGGCCTCCTACAATGAGCAGTTCTTC.

The rearrangement uses TRBV5-1 and TRBJ1-1; D is perhaps TRBD1 (6 bases). CDR1 SGHRS and CDR2 YFSETQ come from the germline V gene. Trimming took off 2 bases at V and 7 bases at J, with 12 bases between the two ends. This CDR3 is built from 13 residues. CDR3 in amino acids: CASSFLDRIEAFF. In DNA, the CDR3 is TGCGCCAGCAGCTTCCTCGACAGGATTGAAGCTTTCTTT.

V usage is TRBV9 and J usage is TRBJ2-5; the D gene is possibly TRBD2 (5 bases). V was pared by 6 bases and J by 11 bases, with 11 bases between. The CDR3 contains 10 residues. Per germline, CDR1 SGDLS and CDR2 YYNGEE. In DNA form, the CDR3 reads TGTGCCAGCACCCACGGGGAGCAGTACTTC. Translating it yields CASTHGEQYF.

As for this clonotype: Relative to the germline gene, one junction end is altered; a read error may explain this. The gene calls are TRBV9 and TRBJ1-2; weak D call: TRBD1 (5 bases). Germline-derived CDR1 and CDR2 are SGDLS and YYNGEE. CDR3 length: 15 residues. The CDR3 region has the DNA TGTGCCAGCAGCAGAACGGGGGGGGACCCCTATGACTACACCTTC. Its protein product is CASSRTGGDPYDYTF.

This clonotype was counted many times. The chain couples TRBV6-1 to TRBJ2-7, with TRBD1 matching 12 bases. The CDR3 runs to 16 residues. The junction had 14 bases not matched to a gene; V was cut back by 8 bases and J by 6 bases. The V gene's germline CDR1 is MNHNS and CDR2 SASEGT. CDR3 protein: CASSSKGGTGGTEQYF. The CDR3 DNA is TGTGCCAGCTCCTCCAAGGGGGGGACAGGGGGCACCGAGCAGTACTTC.

This clonotype has a handful of counts. J is TRBJ2-1 and V is TRBV20-1; 8 nucleotides agree with TRBD1. V trimming: 6 bases; J trimming: 5 bases; junction bases outside the gene matches: 15. From germline, CDR1 is DFQATT and CDR2 SNEGSKA (reference sequence). The CDR3 sequence is 16 residues long. CDR3 in DNA: TGCAGTGCCCAGAGGTCGCAGGGGGCCCCTAACAATGAGCAGTTCTTC. This sequence encodes CSAQRSQGAPNNEQFF.

The chain is built from TRBV12-3 or TRBV12-4 and TRBJ1-3; a weak D match, TRBD1 (5 bases). This CDR3 comprises 14 residues. V was shortened by 7 bases and J by 2 bases, with 12 bases between the two germline ends. The CDR3 here is CASTEGSTGNTIYF. CDR3 sequence (DNA): TGTGCCAGCACCGAGGGGTCTACTGGAAACACCATATATTTT.

The chain is built from TRBV9 and TRBJ2-3; 8 positions agree with TRBD2. Germline loops: CDR1 SGDLS, CDR2 YYNGEE. V gave up 0 bases and J gave up 2 bases; unmatched junction bases: 5. The CDR3 is 16 amino acids. CDR3 nucleotide sequence: TGTGCCAGCAGCGTAGGTCGGGGGGGCCCCACAGATACGCAGTATTTT. Translating gives CASSVGRGGPTDTQYF.